The 23 T cell receptor beta chains reported below all come from one sample, sequenced in a study of blood T cell repertoires in COVID-19. Clones were read by immunoSEQ multiplex PCR, and TCRdb kept only the in-frame ones, dropping some. The data hold 95,000 to 120,000 clones, with 85% to 90% observed a single time. The source material was peripheral blood. These receptor sequences come from a woman between 55 and 75 years old with COVID-19, enrolled during active disease.

This clone was seen a handful of times. The chain uses TRBV4-1 and TRBJ2-7; 9 nucleotides agree with TRBD1. In germline, CDR1 is MGHRA, CDR2 YSYEKL. This CDR3 comprises 16 residues. With V trimmed by 4 bases and J by 6 bases, 13 bases remained unmatched. CDR3: CASSPQGQGYSSEQYF. CDR3 sequence (DNA): TGCGCCAGCAGCCCCCAAGGACAGGGGTACTCGTCCGAGCAGTACTTC.

The chain has TRBV27 and TRBJ1-1; tentative D call: TRBD1 (6 bases). Germline CDR1 and CDR2: MNHEY and SMNVEV (reference sequence). V shed 3 bases and J shed 1 base, with 18 bases lying between them. CDR3 length: 17 amino acids. CDR3 amino acids: CASSFDRTPQGNTEAFF. Here the CDR3 DNA reads TGTGCCAGCAGTTTTGACAGGACCCCACAGGGGAACACTGAAGCTTTCTTT.

This chain uses TRBV6-5 with TRBJ2-3; D gene ambiguous. Germline V lookup: CDR1 MNHEY, CDR2 SVGAGI. The CDR3 is 15 amino acids. V lost 5 bases and J 4 bases, leaving 16 bases between the germline ends. The CDR3: CASSTRRPSADTQYF. CDR3 DNA sequence: TGTGCCAGCAGTACCCGGCGGCCGAGCGCAGATACGCAGTATTTT.

CDR3 sequence (DNA): TGTGCCAGCAGCTTAGAGATAAGGACAGGGCCAGCTTTCTTT. Protein sequence: CASSLEIRTGPAFF. The chain is built from TRBV11-2 and TRBJ1-1; 8 positions match TRBD1. V lost 0 bases to trimming and J lost 10 bases; unmatched junction nucleotides: 7. The CDR3 is made up of 14 amino acids. Germline loops: CDR1 SGHAT, CDR2 FQNNGV.

The chain has TRBV2 and TRBJ2-3; 7 bases are shared with TRBD1. The CDR3 contains 16 residues. Germline CDR1 is SNHLY and CDR2 is FYNNEI. The ends lost 2 bases at V and 5 bases at J; junction bases unmatched: 10. The CDR3 DNA sequence: TGTGCCAGCAGTGAAAGAGGGCAGGGGGACGGAGATACGCAGTATTTT. It encodes CASSERGQGDGDTQYF.

The rearrangement uses TRBV4-2 and TRBJ1-2, with TRBD1 as a possible D gene (5 bases). V gave up 0 bases and J gave up 6 bases, with 14 bases separating them. In germline, CDR1 is LGHNA, CDR2 YNFKEQ. The CDR3 contains 15 residues. CDR3 sequence: CASSQDGTEVNGYTF. In nucleotides, the CDR3 is TGTGCCAGCAGCCAAGATGGGACTGAAGTTAATGGCTACACCTTC.

The chain uses TRBV2 and TRBJ1-1; D call uncertain. The CDR3 runs 13 residues. The germline CDR1 and CDR2 sequences are SNHLY and FYNNEI. The V end was cut by 7 bases, the J end by 4 bases, with 13 bases between. CDR3 nucleotide sequence: TGTGCCAGCACCCCCAGAGAGGGCACTGAAGCTTTCTTT. It is translated as CASTPREGTEAFF.

V gene TRBV4-1 combines with J gene TRBJ1-2, with 10 bases aligning to TRBD1. Germline-derived CDR1 and CDR2 are MGHRA and YSYEKL. This CDR3 spans 15 amino acids. Losses at the gene ends were 2 bases for V and 8 bases for J; bases not matched to a gene: 8. CDR3 in DNA: TGCGCCAGCAGCCAAATCGACAGGGGGCTTGAGGGCTACACCTTC. Amino acid sequence: CASSQIDRGLEGYTF.

The chain is built from TRBV5-1 and TRBJ1-2; perhaps TRBD1 as D (5 bases). V dropped 6 bases and J dropped 5 bases, with 23 bases sitting between them. In germline, CDR1 is SGHRS, CDR2 YFSETQ. The CDR3 has 16 residues. As DNA, the CDR3 is TGCGCCAGCACCGGCCTTGGAGGGACTCACTCGTATGGCTACACCTTC. It encodes CASTGLGGTHSYGYTF.

The V and J genes are TRBV6-4 and TRBJ1-5; the D is unclear. V was cut by 0 bases and J by 0 bases, with 18 bases left in between. The germline V gene has CDR1 MRHNA and CDR2 SNTAGT. CDR3 size: 19 residues. The CDR3 sequence is CASSDSGVRSPNSNQPQHF. The CDR3 region has the DNA TGTGCCAGCAGTGACTCGGGAGTTCGTTCCCCGAATAGCAATCAGCCCCAGCATTTT.

This sequence joins TRBV7-9 and TRBJ2-7; a possible D gene is TRBD2 (5 bases). The V end was cut by 3 bases, the J end by 3 bases, with 12 bases between. Germline V gene data show CDR1 as SEHNR and CDR2 as FQNEAQ (reference sequence). The CDR3 extends over 14 amino acids. CDR3 bases: TGTGCCAGCAGCTTTGGTCGGGGTAACTACGAGCAGTACTTC. Translation: CASSFGRGNYEQYF.

The chain uses TRBV7-9 and TRBJ2-5; perhaps TRBD1 as D (5 bases). Trimming pared 5 bases from V and 4 bases from J, leaving 8 bases between. From germline, CDR1 is SEHNR and CDR2 FQNEAQ (reference sequence). The CDR3 contains 12 residues. The CDR3 is CASSPQGETQYF. The CDR3 coding sequence is TGTGCCAGCAGCCCCCAGGGAGAGACCCAGTACTTC.

J is TRBJ2-7 and V is TRBV5-1; TRBD2 agrees at 16 bases. J was trimmed by 2 bases and V by 4 bases; bases with no gene match: 3. CDR1 and CDR2 (germline): SGHRS, YFSETQ. CDR3 size: 16 residues. The CDR3 sequence: CASSPGTSGGAYEQYF. The CDR3 nucleotides read TGCGCCAGCAGCCCTGGGACTAGCGGGGGGGCCTACGAGCAGTACTTC.

This chain uses TRBV11-2 with TRBJ2-3; 13 bases fit TRBD2. J lost 3 bases, V lost 6 bases, and 15 bases had no gene match. Germline CDR1 SGHAT, CDR2 FQNNGV. The CDR3 sequence is 19 residues long. The CDR3 is CASRSRGGLAGVKTDTQYF. For the CDR3, the DNA is TGTGCCAGCAGGAGTAGGGGAGGACTAGCGGGGGTAAAAACAGATACGCAGTATTTT.

This clone was recorded once. This chain connects TRBV19 to TRBJ2-2, with a tentative D call TRBD1 (6 bases). This CDR3 is 15 amino acids long. Germline values: CDR1 LNHDA, CDR2 SQIVND (reference sequence). The V and J ends lost 6 bases and 5 bases respectively, with 16 bases between them. DNA of the CDR3: TGTGCCAGTAGAAACCCCAGGGGTGAGACCGGGGAGCTGTTTTTT. Encoded protein: CASRNPRGETGELFF.

The chain couples TRBV19 to TRBJ1-5; D is possibly TRBD1 (5 bases). The CDR3 length is 16 residues. V lost 5 bases and J 1 base, leaving 15 bases between the germline ends. In germline, CDR1 is LNHDA, CDR2 SQIVND (reference sequence). This CDR3 is CASSLGGFLSNQPQHF. In DNA, the CDR3 is TGTGCCAGTAGTCTCGGGGGATTCTTAAGCAATCAGCCCCAGCATTTT. The full variable domain, rest sourced from reference TRBV19 and TRBJ1-5, is DGGITQSPKYLFRKEGQNVTLSCEQNLNHDAMYWYRQDPGQGLRLIYYSQIVNDFQKGDIAEGYSVSREKKESFPLTVTSAQKNPTAFYLCASSLGGFLSNQPQHFGDGTRLSIL.

The chain uses TRBV5-1 and TRBJ1-2, with 8 bases lining up with TRBD1. Germline values: CDR1 SGHRS, CDR2 YFSETQ. The CDR3 spans 14 residues. The junction had 2 bases not matched to a gene; V was cut back by 0 bases and J by 4 bases. Here the CDR3 reads CASSLVDRAYGYTF. DNA of the CDR3: TGCGCCAGCAGCTTGGTGGACAGGGCCTATGGCTACACCTTC.

J is TRBJ1-1 and V is TRBV29-1; possible D gene TRBD1, 6 bases. CDR3 length equals 13 residues. Germline CDR1 SQVTM, CDR2 ANQGSEA. CDR3 in amino acids: CTSRGVLNTEAFF. DNA of the CDR3: TGCACCAGCAGGGGAGTCCTGAACACTGAAGCTTTCTTT.

The chain carries TRBV4-1 and TRBJ2-2, with a tentative D call TRBD1 (5 bases). Germline CDR1 reads MGHRA; CDR2 reads YSYEKL. Trimming left V 1 base short and J 3 bases short, with 18 bases between. This CDR3 has 18 amino acids. The CDR3 bases are TGCGCCAGCAGCCAAGGTCCCCGCAGGGCAGGAGACACCGGGGAGCTGTTTTTT. This translates into CASSQGPRRAGDTGELFF.

The chain employs TRBV5-1 and TRBJ1-1; no reliable D call. This CDR3 region has 13 residues. V lost 7 bases and J 3 bases, leaving 13 bases between the germline ends. CDR1 and CDR2 from the germline V gene are SGHRS and YFSETQ. The CDR3 bases are TGCGCCAGCGGCACTCAGAGGGACACTGAAGCTTTCTTT. Its protein product is CASGTQRDTEAFF.

The chain employs TRBV27 and TRBJ1-2; tentatively, D is TRBD1 (5 bases). The CDR3 runs 15 residues. Trimming left V 5 bases short and J 4 bases short, with 17 bases between. Germline V gene data show CDR1 as MNHEY and CDR2 as SMNVEV (reference sequence). Here the CDR3 reads CASSRGAGGVYGYTF. CDR3 nucleotide sequence: TGTGCCAGCAGTCGAGGAGCTGGGGGGGTCTATGGCTACACCTTC.

J is TRBJ2-5 and V is TRBV29-1, with a tentative D call TRBD2 (6 bases). The CDR3 spans 13 residues. Germline lookup yields CDR1 SQVTM and CDR2 ANQGSEA. Deletions cut 4 bases from V and 4 bases from J, with 13 bases between. Here the CDR3 reads CSVAGGYGETQYF. The CDR3, as DNA: TGCAGCGTTGCTGGAGGGTATGGAGAGACCCAGTACTTC.

The gene calls are TRBV3-1 (or the pseudogene TRBV3-2) and TRBJ1-4; 11 bases map to TRBD1. Germline V gives CDR1 LGHDT, CDR2 YNNKEL (reference sequence). The J segment lost 7 bases and the V segment lost 0 bases, leaving 4 bases of the junction unmatched. The CDR3 totals 16 residues. In DNA, the CDR3 is TGTGCCAGCAGCCAAGATGTAGGGACAGGGGGTGAAAAACTGTTTTTT. This encodes CASSQDVGTGGEKLFF.